This is a list of T cell receptor beta chains from one sample in a study of shared clonotypes between healthy human individuals. Produced via immunoSEQ multiplex PCR; TCRdb's table is partial and in-frame only. Altogether roughly 450,000 clones are present, 79% being singletons, with the ten largest covering around 13%. Material for sequencing was PBMCs. The receptors were gathered from a middle-aged woman in good health. Some clones in this sample may be carry-over from other donors' samples. Each CDR3 is given with its conserved first and last residue.

>TRBJ1-2|TRBV9
CASSVDGRTGGGYTF
>TRBJ1-1|TRBV19
CASSQGGDTEAFF
>TRBJ2-2|TRBV19
CASSIPTGHQTNTGELFF
>TRBJ1-3|TRBV7-9
CASSLAGVDTIYF
>TRBJ2-7|TRBV2
CASSPAGDRAEGEQYF
>TRBJ1-2|TRBV28
CASSLLDRVGYTF
>TRBJ2-2|TRBV6-1
CASSGLAGGPNTGELFF
>TRBJ1-4|TRBV6-1
CASSGGRHEKLFF
>TRBJ1-4|TRBV7-9
CASSLMTRTWVEKLFF
>TRBJ2-3|TRBV6-1
CASSELSGEGADTQYF
>TRBJ2-2|TRBV18
CASSPGGLNTGELFF
>TRBJ1-5|TRBV6-4
CASSEQPNQPQHF
>TRBJ2-1|TRBV28
CASNPSGRAINEQFF
>TRBJ1-1|TRBV19
CASNPARVAEAFF
>TRBJ2-7|TRBV7-2
CASSRRTGESYEQYF
>TRBJ2-7|TRBV6-1
CASSGLQGPYEQYF